What follows are 26 T cell receptor beta chains derived from one specimen sequenced in a study of T cell responses to AZD1222 COVID-19 vaccine listed by TCRdb under 2021. The time point label here, explained by the study, means: baseline before first vaccination. The label giving this sample's treatment or condition can be read as: meningococcal conjugate vaccine given as trial control. Library preparation was by the immunoSEQ multiplex PCR assay. TCRdb retrieved this table from immuneACCESS and kept in-frame rearrangements only. Not all clones are present; in checked studies, unresolved V genes account for under half, and no reason is known for the remainder. The table for this sample lists 120,000 to 150,000 clones; about 93% of them were counted only once. 2.8% of the sample rests with the top ten. The sequences come from peripheral blood, collected on day 0 of MenACWY control vaccination. The receptors here all came from an adult in good health.

This rearrangement joins TRBV27 to TRBJ2-1; 7 nucleotides agree with TRBD2. Trimming removed 6 bases from V and 7 bases from J; junction bases left unmatched: 6. CDR1 and CDR2 from the germline V gene are MNHEY and SMNVEV (reference sequence). This CDR3 region has 13 residues. CDR3 DNA: TGTGCCAGCAGCCCCGGGACTATGAATGAGCAGTTCTTC. As protein: CASSPGTMNEQFF.

Notes on this clone: The junction departs from germline at one end; a sequencing error may be responsible. The chain joins TRBV18 to TRBJ2-2; 9 bases map to TRBD1. The CDR3 spans 12 residues. Germline loops: CDR1 KGHSH, CDR2 LQKENI. CDR3 in amino acids: CASSPRQGGLFF. The DNA of the CDR3 is TGTGCCAGCTCACCGCGACAGGGGGGGCTGTTTTTT.

The chain has TRBV28 and TRBJ2-7, with D possibly being TRBD1 (6 bases). The CDR3 length is 14 residues. The germline V gene encodes CDR1 MDHEN and CDR2 SYDVKM. V was clipped by 5 bases and J by 0 bases, with 11 bases between them. CDR3 nucleotides: TGTGCCAGCAGTACCCGGACAGACTCCTACGAGCAGTACTTC. Protein sequence: CASSTRTDSYEQYF.

The CDR3 loop is CASSLGGVGPNEKLFF. In DNA form, the CDR3 reads TGTGCCAGCAGCTTGGGGGGAGTCGGTCCTAATGAAAAACTGTTTTTT. V is TRBV5-4 and J is TRBJ1-4; D is uncertain. The CDR3 has 16 amino acids. V was trimmed by 0 bases and J by 3 bases, leaving 12 bases between them. CDR1 and CDR2 (germline): SGHNT, YYREEE (reference sequence).

The chain joins TRBV27 to TRBJ2-2; the D gene is possibly TRBD1 (5 bases). In germline, CDR1 is MNHEY, CDR2 SMNVEV (reference sequence). The CDR3 extends over 18 amino acids. With 6 bases removed from V and 4 bases from J, the gap between germline ends came to 24 bases. This CDR3 reads CASSLSRAGRFPTGELFF. CDR3 nucleotides: TGTGCCAGCAGCTTAAGCAGGGCCGGAAGGTTCCCCACCGGGGAGCTGTTTTTT.

The rearrangement links TRBV27 to TRBJ2-5; 9 bases are shared with TRBD1. Per germline, CDR1 MNHEY and CDR2 SMNVEV (reference sequence). The CDR3 contains 16 residues. J gave up 5 bases and V 3 bases, and 10 bases lay outside the gene matches. CDR3 sequence: CASSFRTGARRETQYF. The CDR3, as DNA: TGTGCCAGCAGTTTTCGGACAGGGGCCCGTCGGGAGACCCAGTACTTC.

The chain couples TRBV7-9 to TRBJ2-7; D is unresolved. The CDR3 is 12 amino acids. With 5 bases removed from V and 6 bases from J, the gap between germline ends came to 11 bases. The germline V gene has CDR1 SEHNR and CDR2 FQNEAQ (reference sequence). CDR3 bases: TGTGCCAGCAGCCCTGGAGTGGGCGAGCAGTACTTC. This gives the protein CASSPGVGEQYF.

V and J are TRBV9 and TRBJ1-3, with D perhaps matching TRBD1 (5 bases). V was trimmed by 4 bases and J by 0 bases, leaving 17 bases between them. CDR1 and CDR2 from the germline V gene are SGDLS and YYNGEE. The CDR3 length is 17 residues. The CDR3 loop is CASSLRMGPSSGNTIYF. Here the CDR3 DNA reads TGTGCCAGCAGCCTAAGAATGGGACCGAGCTCTGGAAACACCATATATTTT.

This clone was detected a few times. The CDR3 sequence: CASTLDGEQFF. In DNA form, the CDR3 reads TGTGCCAGCACCTTAGATGGAGAGCAGTTCTTC. This rearrangement joins TRBV2 to TRBJ2-1; no reliable D call. Trimming shortened V by 7 bases and J by 10 bases, and 11 bases separated the two germline ends. From germline, CDR1 is SNHLY and CDR2 FYNNEI. The CDR3 contains 11 residues.

The chain couples TRBV12-5 to TRBJ1-4; D possibly corresponds to TRBD1 (6 bases). CDR1 is LGHNT, CDR2 FRNRAP, per germline. The V gene lost 7 bases and the J gene lost 8 bases, with 17 bases spanning the gap. The CDR3 is 14 amino acids. CDR3 in amino acids: CASALEQGREKLFF. In nucleotides, the CDR3 is TGTGCTAGTGCCCTGGAACAGGGTCGGGAAAAACTGTTTTTT.

This chain uses TRBV20-1 with TRBJ1-1, with D unclear. In germline, CDR1 is DFQATT, CDR2 SNEGSKA (reference sequence). The V end lost 3 bases, the J end lost 8 bases, and 7 bases lay between the germline ends. CDR3 length equals 10 residues. This CDR3 is CSASSKEAFF. CDR3 DNA: TGCAGTGCTAGCAGTAAAGAAGCTTTCTTT.

CDR3 loop: CAWTVRGNEQFF. The CDR3 DNA is TGTGCCTGGACGGTAAGGGGCAATGAGCAGTTCTTC. The chain is built from TRBV30 and TRBJ2-1, with D maybe TRBD1 (5 bases). The CDR3 has 12 amino acids. The germline V and J ends were trimmed by 4 bases and 6 bases, with 10 bases remaining between them. Germline-derived CDR1 and CDR2 are GTSNPN and SVGIG (reference sequence).

This rearrangement joins TRBV18 to TRBJ1-5, with D maybe TRBD1 (6 bases). The CDR3 runs to 16 residues. Germline V gene lookup returns CDR1 KGHSH and CDR2 LQKENI. Trimming pared 1 base from V and 2 bases from J, leaving 12 bases between. CDR3 in DNA: TGTGCCAGCTCACCACGGGGGCTGGAGGGCAATCAGCCCCAGCATTTT. Its protein product is CASSPRGLEGNQPQHF.

This sequence joins TRBV7-7 and TRBJ2-5; D is possibly TRBD1 or TRBD2 (5 bases each). The CDR3 has 13 residues. V lost 4 bases to trimming and J lost 4 bases, with 10 bases between them. Germline V CDR1 and CDR2: SSHAT, FNYEAQ (reference sequence). The CDR3 is CASSWGWGETQYF. The DNA of the CDR3 is TGTGCCAGCAGCTGGGGGTGGGGAGAGACCCAGTACTTC. The variable domain in full, completed from reference TRBV7-7 and TRBJ2-5, reads GAGVSQSPRYKVTKRGQDVTLRCDPISSHATLYWYQQALGQGPEFLTYFNYEAQPDKSGLPSDRFSAERPEGSISTLTIQRTEQRDSAMYRCASSWGWGETQYFGPGTRLLVL.

This sequence joins TRBV24-1 and TRBJ1-5; D gene ambiguous. The V end was cut by 1 base, the J end by 5 bases, with 8 bases between. Germline values: CDR1 KGHDR, CDR2 SFDVKD. CDR3 length: 14 residues. The CDR3 reads CATSDFRSYQPQHF. CDR3 coding DNA: TGTGCCACCAGTGATTTTAGGTCCTATCAGCCCCAGCATTTT.

The chain combines TRBV6-5 with TRBJ2-5; weak D call: TRBD2 (5 bases). This CDR3 comprises 14 residues. V lost 0 bases to trimming and J lost 3 bases, with 8 bases between them. Germline V gene sequence: CDR1 MNHEY, CDR2 SVGAGI. The CDR3 DNA is TGTGCCAGCAGTTACTCACCCGGGAAAGAGACCCAGTACTTC. Translating it yields CASSYSPGKETQYF.

J is TRBJ2-1 and V is TRBV6-4; 10 bases are a match to TRBD2. The CDR3 is 16 amino acids. Germline values: CDR1 MRHNA, CDR2 SNTAGT. Trimming cost V 6 bases and J 5 bases; bases outside gene matches: 10. CDR3 in amino acids: CASRAGGPRGNNEQFF. As DNA, the CDR3 is TGTGCCAGCAGAGCGGGAGGGCCGAGGGGGAACAATGAGCAGTTCTTC.

The rearrangement joins TRBV27 to TRBJ1-1; perhaps TRBD1 as D (5 bases). The germline V gene encodes CDR1 MNHEY and CDR2 SMNVEV (reference sequence). Trimming cost V 3 bases and J 5 bases, with 10 bases left between them. CDR3 length: 13 amino acids. CDR3: CASSFLGVTEAFF. As DNA, the CDR3 is TGTGCCAGCAGTTTTTTGGGGGTGACTGAAGCTTTCTTT.

The rearrangement uses TRBV27 and TRBJ1-2; tentatively, D is TRBD1 (6 bases). The CDR3 is made up of 13 amino acids. From germline, CDR1 is MNHEY and CDR2 SMNVEV (reference sequence). The V end was cut by 5 bases, the J end by 9 bases, with 16 bases between. CDR3 sequence (DNA): TGTGCCAGCAGTCTAAGGGGGGCGGTAAGCTACACCTTC. Translated: CASSLRGAVSYTF.

The chain has TRBV2 and TRBJ2-3, with D perhaps TRBD1 or TRBD2 (6 bases each). Trimming took 6 bases from V and 2 from J, leaving 15 bases between them. Germline assignment: CDR1 SNHLY and CDR2 FYNNEI. The CDR3 is made up of 15 amino acids. In nucleotides, the CDR3 is TGTGCCAGCAGAGTAGGAGGGGGGAACACAGATACGCAGTATTTT. Encoded protein: CASRVGGGNTDTQYF.

The J gene is TRBJ1-3, the V gene TRBV30, with D possibly TRBD1 on 6 matching bases. Germline V gene sequence: CDR1 GTSNPN, CDR2 SVGIG (reference sequence). The CDR3 has 12 amino acids. Trimming stripped 6 bases from V and 3 bases from J, with 9 bases between. Written as DNA, the CDR3 is TGTGCCTGTACAGGGTTTGGAAACACCATATATTTT. Its translation: CACTGFGNTIYF. The complete variable domain, with remaining parts taken from reference TRBV30 and TRBJ1-3, reads SQTIHQWPATLVQPVGSPLSLECTVEGTSNPNLYWYRQAAGRGLQLLFYSVGIGQISSEVPQNLSASRPQDRQFILSSKKLLLSDSGFYLCACTGFGNTIYFGEGSWLTVV.

The genes are TRBV27 and TRBJ2-7, with 7 bases identical to TRBD2. There are 12 residues in the CDR3. Looked up from germline, CDR1 is MNHEY and CDR2 is SMNVEV (reference sequence). The ends lost 6 bases at V and 2 bases at J; junction bases unmatched: 1. CDR3 nucleotides: TGTGCCAGCAGAGGGAGGGCCTACGAGCAGTACTTC. This encodes CASRGRAYEQYF.

The J gene is TRBJ2-7, the V gene TRBV30; TRBD1 agrees at 9 bases. The length of the CDR3 is 14 residues. The germline gives CDR1 GTSNPN, CDR2 SVGIG (reference sequence). With V trimmed by 5 bases and J by 6 bases, 11 bases remained unmatched. Written as DNA, the CDR3 is TGTGCCTGGGGACCCGGACAGGGGATGAGCGAGCAGTACTTC. It is translated as CAWGPGQGMSEQYF.

The CDR3 region has the DNA TGTGCCAGCAGCCAATCCGGGGGACAGTTTAATGAAAAACTGTTTTTT. Its translation: CASSQSGGQFNEKLFF. The rearrangement joins TRBV4-2 to TRBJ1-4, with 7 bases that match TRBD1. Per the germline V gene, CDR1 is LGHNA and CDR2 is YNFKEQ. This CDR3 spans 16 amino acids. V gave up 2 bases and J gave up 4 bases; unmatched junction bases: 7.

This sequence joins TRBV29-1 and TRBJ1-4, with D uncertain. CDR1 is SQVTM and CDR2 is ANQGSEA in the germline V gene. This CDR3 is built from 12 residues. V was shortened by 6 bases and J by 6 bases, with 11 bases between the two germline ends. The CDR3 DNA is TGCAGCGTGAGGGATAGGGATGAAAAACTGTTTTTT. Encoded protein: CSVRDRDEKLFF.

The V gene is TRBV2, the J gene TRBJ1-5; unclear D gene. From germline, CDR1 is SNHLY and CDR2 FYNNEI. This CDR3 region has 14 residues. Trimming shortened V by 6 bases and J by 6 bases, and 15 bases separated the two germline ends. The CDR3 protein is CASRADPSSQPQHF. CDR3 DNA sequence: TGTGCCAGCAGGGCTGACCCCTCAAGTCAGCCCCAGCATTTT.